The next 11 T cell receptor beta chains were all read from a single sample in a study of shared clonotypes between healthy human individuals. The data were produced by immunoSEQ multiplex PCR, yet TCRdb's version contains in-frame clones alone and is incomplete. Among 2 million to 2.5 million clones, nearly 97% were seen once, and the ten largest hold around 0.13%. Sequencing input: naive CD4+ T cells sorted from blood. Subset noted: CD45RA+ positively selected. The receptor source for this set is a man younger than 30 in good health.

J is TRBJ2-5 and V is TRBV10-3; 14 bases align to TRBD2. This CDR3 spans 15 amino acids. The germline gives CDR1 ENHRY, CDR2 SYGVKD. Trimming cost V 6 bases and J 1 base; bases outside gene matches: 1. The CDR3 is CAIRTSGGGQETQYF. The DNA of the CDR3 is TGTGCCATCAGGACTAGCGGGGGGGGCCAAGAGACCCAGTACTTC.

The chain links TRBV28 to TRBJ1-5, with TRBD1 matching over 8 bases. Germline CDR1 and CDR2: MDHEN and SYDVKM. J was trimmed by 9 bases and V by 7 bases; bases with no gene match: 14. The CDR3 extends over 15 amino acids. CDR3 nucleotides: TGTGCCAGCAAATCTGGACAGGGACGTCGGTCGCCCCAGCATTTT. Translation: CASKSGQGRRSPQHF.

The chain joins TRBV4-1 to TRBJ2-1; D ambiguous. Trimming took off 7 bases at V and 10 bases at J, with 17 bases between the two ends. Germline-derived CDR1 and CDR2 are MGHRA and YSYEKL. CDR3 length equals 13 residues. CDR3 amino acids: CASNHPNDWEQFF. The CDR3 DNA follows: TGCGCCAGCAACCATCCAAACGATTGGGAGCAGTTCTTC.

The V and J genes are TRBV4-1 and TRBJ1-3; D gene uncertain. The V end was cut by 0 bases, the J end by 2 bases, with 17 bases between. There are 18 residues in the CDR3. Per the germline V gene, CDR1 is MGHRA and CDR2 is YSYEKL. For the CDR3, the DNA is TGCGCCAGCAGCCAAGAGAACTATGCGGGGAGGACTGGAAACACCATATATTTT. This codes for CASSQENYAGRTGNTIYF.

J is TRBJ1-6 and V is TRBV28, with unresolved D. The CDR3 runs 13 residues. V was shortened by 3 bases and J by 2 bases, with 2 bases between the two germline ends. Germline CDR1 is MDHEN and CDR2 is SYDVKM. The CDR3 DNA sequence: TGTGCCAGCAGTTTCCCCTATAATTCACCCCTCCACTTT. Protein product: CASSFPYNSPLHF.

The chain joins TRBV2 to TRBJ2-7; 7 positions agree with TRBD1. With V trimmed by 4 bases and J by 2 bases, 8 bases remained unmatched. Germline values: CDR1 SNHLY, CDR2 FYNNEI. The CDR3 runs 15 residues. The CDR3 region has the DNA TGTGCCAGCAGTGGGATTGGGCAGGGGGCCTACGAGCAGTACTTC. Translated: CASSGIGQGAYEQYF.

This rearrangement joins TRBV5-4 to TRBJ2-3; a weak D match, TRBD2 (6 bases). The CDR3 spans 14 residues. CDR1 is SGHNT and CDR2 is YYREEE in the germline V gene (reference sequence). V was shortened by 4 bases and J by 4 bases, with 13 bases between the two germline ends. DNA for the CDR3: TGTGCCAGCAGCCCGGGACTGCTAGCAGATACGCAGTATTTT. Its protein is CASSPGLLADTQYF. Filled out from reference TRBV5-4 and TRBJ2-3, the complete variable domain reads ETGVTQSPTHLIKTRGQQVTLRCSSQSGHNTVSWYQQALGQGPQFIFQYYREEENGRGNFPPRFSGLQFPNYSSELNVNALELDDSALYLCASSPGLLADTQYFGPGTRLTVL.

The rearrangement links TRBV5-1 to TRBJ2-2; D possibly corresponds to TRBD2 (5 bases). V lost 5 bases and J 6 bases, leaving 11 bases between the germline ends. Germline assignment: CDR1 SGHRS and CDR2 YFSETQ. CDR3 size: 13 residues. The CDR3 reads CASREDRAGELFF. The CDR3 nucleotides are TGCGCCAGCAGGGAGGATAGGGCCGGGGAGCTGTTTTTT.

The rearrangement links TRBV4-1 to TRBJ2-7; the D gene could be TRBD1 or TRBD2 (5 bases each). The CDR3 has 14 residues. Looked up from germline, CDR1 is MGHRA and CDR2 is YSYEKL. Trimming took 4 bases from V and 2 from J, leaving 12 bases between them. The CDR3 loop is CASSLTGRPYEQYF. CDR3 coding DNA: TGCGCCAGCAGCCTCACGGGACGCCCCTACGAGCAGTACTTC.

The V call is TRBV5-6, the J call TRBJ2-7; D is unresolved. V lost 5 bases and J lost 1, with 7 bases in between. Germline CDR1 and CDR2: SGHDT and YYEEEE. The CDR3 is made up of 12 amino acids. The CDR3 region has the DNA TGTGCCAGCAGTTTTTGGTCCTACGAGCAGTACTTC. Translating gives CASSFWSYEQYF.

The genes are TRBV6-5 and TRBJ1-6; TRBD1 aligns across 7 bases. Germline lookup yields CDR1 MNHEY and CDR2 SVGAGI. The V gene end was trimmed by 4 bases and the J gene end by 12 bases; junction bases not matched to a gene: 15. The CDR3 covers 16 residues. CDR3 loop: CASSSHFDRAVEPLHF. DNA for the CDR3: TGTGCCAGCAGTTCCCATTTCGACAGGGCCGTTGAACCCCTCCACTTT.